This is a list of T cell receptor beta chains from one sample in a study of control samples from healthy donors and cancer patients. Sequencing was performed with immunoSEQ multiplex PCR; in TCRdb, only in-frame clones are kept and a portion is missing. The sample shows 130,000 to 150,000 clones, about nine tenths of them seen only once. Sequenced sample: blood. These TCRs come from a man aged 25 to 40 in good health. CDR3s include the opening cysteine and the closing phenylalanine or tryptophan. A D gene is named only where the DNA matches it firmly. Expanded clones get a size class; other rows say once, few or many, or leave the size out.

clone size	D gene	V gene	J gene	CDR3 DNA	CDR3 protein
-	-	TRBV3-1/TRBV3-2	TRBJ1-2	TGTGCCAGCAGCCAAGTTCGAGGACAAGGCTACACCTTC	CASSQVRGQGYTF
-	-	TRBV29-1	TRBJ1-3	TGCAGCGTCGGAGGGGGGGCTGGAAACACCATATATTTT	CSVGGGAGNTIYF
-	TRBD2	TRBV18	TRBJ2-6	TGTGCCAGCTCACCCGGACTAGCGGGAGCGTATGGGGCCAACGTCCTGACTTTC	CASSPGLAGAYGANVLTF
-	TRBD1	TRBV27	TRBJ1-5	TGTGCCAGCAGTTTCAGGGGGGGCAATCAGCCCCAGCATTTT	CASSFRGGNQPQHF
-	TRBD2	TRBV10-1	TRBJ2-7	TGCGCCACTGGGGGGACTAGCGGGGGCCAACACTACGAGCAGTACTTC	CATGGTSGGQHYEQYF
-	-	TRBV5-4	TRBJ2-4	TGTGCCAGCAGTCAGGGTGAAAGGTCAGCCAAAAACATTCAGTACTTC	CASSQGERSAKNIQYF
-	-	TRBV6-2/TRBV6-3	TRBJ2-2	TGTGCCAGCAGTTACTTGGACGTGAACACCGGGGAGCTGTTTTTT	CASSYLDVNTGELFF
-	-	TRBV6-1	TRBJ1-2	TGTGCCAGCAGTGAGAAGCCCTTGGGAGGCTACACCTTC	CASSEKPLGGYTF
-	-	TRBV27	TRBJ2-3	TGTGCCAGTACTGAGGACAGGAGGGGGACAGATACGCAGTATTTT	CASTEDRRGTDTQYF
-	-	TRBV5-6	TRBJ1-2	TGTGCCAGCAGCTTGCTTGGGATCCAAGGAAACTATGGCTACACCTTC	CASSLLGIQGNYGYTF
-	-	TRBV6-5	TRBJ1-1	TGTGCCAGCAGTCATTTGACTGAAGCTTTCTTT	CASSHLTEAFF
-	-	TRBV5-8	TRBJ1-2	TGTGCCAGCAGACACCACGACAGCTATGGCTACACCTTC	CASRHHDSYGYTF
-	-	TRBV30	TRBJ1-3	TGTGCCTGGGACAACTCTGGAAACACCATATATTTT	CAWDNSGNTIYF
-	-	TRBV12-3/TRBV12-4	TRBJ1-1	TGTGCCAGCAGTTTCTCCGGGAACACTGAAGCTTTCTTT	CASSFSGNTEAFF
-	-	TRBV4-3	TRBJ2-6	TGCGCCAGCAGCCAAGTAATAGGGTACGGGGCCAACGTCCTGACTTTC	CASSQVIGYGANVLTF
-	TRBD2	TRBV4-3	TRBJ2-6	TGCGCCAGCAGCCAAGGTTCTAGCGGGGGCAGCTCTGGGGCCAACGTCCTGACTTTC	CASSQGSSGGSSGANVLTF
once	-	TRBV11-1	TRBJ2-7	TGTGCCAGCAGCTCCGACACCGAAGAGCAGTACTTC	CASSSDTEEQYF
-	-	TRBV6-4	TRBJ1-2	TGTGCCAGCAGTCCCGGGCCAACCACGGGCTACACCTTC	CASSPGPTTGYTF